The present entry profiles one T cell receptor (beta chain) with its context. This sample is part of a study of shared clonotypes between healthy human individuals. Study as a whole: Donors consisted of a couple of women and three men between 18 and 49.

Adults of Caucasian background living in Nashville, Tennessee made up all donors. Trimming removed 5 bases at V and 4 bases at J, with 6 bases between. Germline V lookup: CDR1 MDHEN, CDR2 SYDVKM. The CDR3 loop spans 12 amino acids. Assay execution proceeded at the deep level. Every subset had its genomic DNA shared out evenly among several immunoSEQ plates. TCRdb's copy holds only in-frame clones and misses some; the assay was immunoSEQ multiplex PCR. This sample carries approximately 500,000 clones, roughly 78% of them seen once, and the ten largest clones take 10% to 15%. The source material was PBMCs. This sequence originates from a woman in her forties in good health. Some clones in this sample may be carry-over from other donors' samples. The chain is built from TRBV28 and TRBJ1-5; no reliable D call. The CDR3 reads CASSVWNQPQHF. In nucleotides, the CDR3 is TGTGCCAGCAGTGTCTGGAATCAGCCCCAGCATTTT.